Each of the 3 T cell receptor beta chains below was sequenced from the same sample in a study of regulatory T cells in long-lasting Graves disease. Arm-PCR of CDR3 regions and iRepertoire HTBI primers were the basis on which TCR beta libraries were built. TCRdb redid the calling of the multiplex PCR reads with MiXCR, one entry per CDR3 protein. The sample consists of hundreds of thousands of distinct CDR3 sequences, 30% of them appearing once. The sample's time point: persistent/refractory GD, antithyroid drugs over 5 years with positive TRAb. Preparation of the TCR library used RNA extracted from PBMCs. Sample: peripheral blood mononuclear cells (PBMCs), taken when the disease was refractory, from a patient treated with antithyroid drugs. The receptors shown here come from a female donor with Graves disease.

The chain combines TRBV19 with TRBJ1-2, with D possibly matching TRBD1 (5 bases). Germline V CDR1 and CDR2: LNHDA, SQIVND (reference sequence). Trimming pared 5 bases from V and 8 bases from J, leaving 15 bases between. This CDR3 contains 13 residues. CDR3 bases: TGTGCCAGTAGTCGCCGGGGGGTCGAGGGCTACACCTTC. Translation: CASSRRGVEGYTF.

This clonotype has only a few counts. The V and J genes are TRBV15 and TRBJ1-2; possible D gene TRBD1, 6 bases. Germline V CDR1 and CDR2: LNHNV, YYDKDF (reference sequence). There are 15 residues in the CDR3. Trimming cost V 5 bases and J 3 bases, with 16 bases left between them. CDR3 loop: CATSGRGRTDYGYTF. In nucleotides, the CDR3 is TGTGCCACCAGCGGGCGGGGGAGGACAGACTATGGCTACACCTTC. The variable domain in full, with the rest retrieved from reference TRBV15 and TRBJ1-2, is DAMVIQNPRYQVTQFGKPVTLSCSQTLNHNVMYWYQQKSSQAPKLLFHYYDKDFNNEADTPDNFQSRRPNTSFCFLDIRSPGLGDTAMYLCATSGRGRTDYGYTFGSGTRLTVV.

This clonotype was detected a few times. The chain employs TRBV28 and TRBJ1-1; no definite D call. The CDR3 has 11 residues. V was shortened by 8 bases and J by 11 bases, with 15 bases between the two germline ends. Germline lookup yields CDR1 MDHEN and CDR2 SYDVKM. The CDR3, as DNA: TGTGCCAGCGGGATCCGCATAGGGGCTTTCTTT. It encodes CASGIRIGAFF.